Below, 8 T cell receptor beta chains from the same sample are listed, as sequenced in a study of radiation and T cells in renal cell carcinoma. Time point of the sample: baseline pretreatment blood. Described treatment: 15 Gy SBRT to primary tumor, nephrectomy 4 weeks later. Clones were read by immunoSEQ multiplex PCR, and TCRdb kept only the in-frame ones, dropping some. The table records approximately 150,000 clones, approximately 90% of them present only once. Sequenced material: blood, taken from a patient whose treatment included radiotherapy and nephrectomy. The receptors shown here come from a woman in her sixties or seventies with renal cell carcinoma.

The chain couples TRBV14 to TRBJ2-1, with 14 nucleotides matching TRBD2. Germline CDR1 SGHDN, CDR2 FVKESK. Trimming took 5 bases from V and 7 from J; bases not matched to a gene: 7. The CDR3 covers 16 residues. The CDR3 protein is CASSKWTSGGRNEQFF. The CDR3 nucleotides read TGTGCCAGCAGCAAATGGACTAGCGGGGGGAGGAATGAGCAGTTCTTC.

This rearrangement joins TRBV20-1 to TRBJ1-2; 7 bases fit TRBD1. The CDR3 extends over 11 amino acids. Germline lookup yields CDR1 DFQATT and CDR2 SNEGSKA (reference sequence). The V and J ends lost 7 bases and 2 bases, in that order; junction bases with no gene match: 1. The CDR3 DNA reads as TGCAGTGGCAGGGGGAACTATGGCTACACCTTC. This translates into CSGRGNYGYTF.

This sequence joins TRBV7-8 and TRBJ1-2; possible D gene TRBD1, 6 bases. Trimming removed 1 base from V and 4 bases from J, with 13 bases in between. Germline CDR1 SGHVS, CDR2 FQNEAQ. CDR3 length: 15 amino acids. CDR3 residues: CASSLDTGQGYGYTF. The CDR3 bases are TGTGCCAGCAGCTTAGATACAGGGCAGGGCTATGGCTACACCTTC. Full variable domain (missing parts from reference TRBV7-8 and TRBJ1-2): GAGVSQSPRYKVAKRGQDVALRCDPISGHVSLFWYQQALGQGPEFLTYFQNEAQLDKSGLPSDRFFAERPEGSVSTLKIQRTQQEDSAVYLCASSLDTGQGYGYTFGSGTRLTVV.

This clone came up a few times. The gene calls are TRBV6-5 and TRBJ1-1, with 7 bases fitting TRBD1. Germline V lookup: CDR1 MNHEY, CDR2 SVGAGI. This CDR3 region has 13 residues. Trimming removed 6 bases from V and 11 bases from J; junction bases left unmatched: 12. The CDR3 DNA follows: TGTGCCAGCAGCATAACGCAGGGGGTCGGGGCTTTCTTT. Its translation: CASSITQGVGAFF.

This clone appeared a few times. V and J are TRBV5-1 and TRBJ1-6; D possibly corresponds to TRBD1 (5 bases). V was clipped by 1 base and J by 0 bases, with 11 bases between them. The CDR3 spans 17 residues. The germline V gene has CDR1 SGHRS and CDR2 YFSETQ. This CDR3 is CASSLRGDSSYNSPLHF. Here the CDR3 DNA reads TGCGCCAGCAGCTTGAGGGGCGATAGCTCCTATAATTCACCCCTCCACTTT.

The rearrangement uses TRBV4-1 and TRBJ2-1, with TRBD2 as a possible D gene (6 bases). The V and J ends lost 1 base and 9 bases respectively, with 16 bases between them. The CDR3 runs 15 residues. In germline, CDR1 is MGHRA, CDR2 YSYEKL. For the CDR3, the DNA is TGCGCCAGCAGCCAAGTCCCGGGGGATTCGAGTGAGCAGTTCTTC. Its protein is CASSQVPGDSSEQFF.

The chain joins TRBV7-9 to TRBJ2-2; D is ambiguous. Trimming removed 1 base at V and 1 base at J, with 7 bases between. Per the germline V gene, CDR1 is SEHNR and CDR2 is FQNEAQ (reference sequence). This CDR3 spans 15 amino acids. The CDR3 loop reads CASSLGILNTGELFF. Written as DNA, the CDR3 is TGTGCCAGCAGCTTAGGAATCTTGAACACCGGGGAGCTGTTTTTT. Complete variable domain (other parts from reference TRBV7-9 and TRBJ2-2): DTGVSQNPRHKITKRGQNVTFRCDPISEHNRLYWYRQTLGQGPEFLTYFQNEAQLEKSRLLSDRFSAERPKGSFSTLEIQRTEQGDSAMYLCASSLGILNTGELFFGEGSRLTVL.

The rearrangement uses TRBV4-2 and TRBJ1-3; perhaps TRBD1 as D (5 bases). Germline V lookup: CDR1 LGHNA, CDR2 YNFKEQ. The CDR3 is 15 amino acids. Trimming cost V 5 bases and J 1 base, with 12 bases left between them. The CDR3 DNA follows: TGTGCCAGCAGCTATAATCAGGGATCTGGAAACACCATATATTTT. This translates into CASSYNQGSGNTIYF.